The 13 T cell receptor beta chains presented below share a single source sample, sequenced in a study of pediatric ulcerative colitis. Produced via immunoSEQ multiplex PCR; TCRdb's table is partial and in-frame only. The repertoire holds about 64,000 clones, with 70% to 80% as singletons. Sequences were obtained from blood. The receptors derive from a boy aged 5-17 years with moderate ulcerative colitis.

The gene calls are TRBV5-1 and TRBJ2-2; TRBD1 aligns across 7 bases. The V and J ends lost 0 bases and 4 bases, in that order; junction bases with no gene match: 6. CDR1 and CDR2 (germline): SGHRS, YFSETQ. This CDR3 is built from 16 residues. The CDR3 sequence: CASSLVQGSITGELFF. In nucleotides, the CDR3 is TGCGCCAGCAGCTTGGTACAGGGGAGTATCACCGGGGAGCTGTTTTTT.

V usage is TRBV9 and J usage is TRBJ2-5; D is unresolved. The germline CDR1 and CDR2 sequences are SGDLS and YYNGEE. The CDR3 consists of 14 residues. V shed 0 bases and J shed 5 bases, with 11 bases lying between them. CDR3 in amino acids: CASSVGARVETQYF. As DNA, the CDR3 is TGTGCCAGCAGCGTAGGGGCTAGGGTGGAGACCCAGTACTTC.

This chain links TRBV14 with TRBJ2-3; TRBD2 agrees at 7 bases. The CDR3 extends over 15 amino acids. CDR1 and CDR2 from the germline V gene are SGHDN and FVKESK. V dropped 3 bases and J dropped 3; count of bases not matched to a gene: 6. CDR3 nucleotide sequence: TGTGCCAGCAGCCAGCGGGAGTCGGGGACAGATACGCAGTATTTT. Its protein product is CASSQRESGTDTQYF.

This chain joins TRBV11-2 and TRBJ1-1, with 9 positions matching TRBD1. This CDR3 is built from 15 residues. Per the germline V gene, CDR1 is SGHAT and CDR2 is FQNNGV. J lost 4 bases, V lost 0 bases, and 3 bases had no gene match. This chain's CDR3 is CASSLDLTGGTEAFF. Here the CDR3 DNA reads TGTGCCAGCAGCTTAGACCTGACAGGGGGCACTGAAGCTTTCTTT.

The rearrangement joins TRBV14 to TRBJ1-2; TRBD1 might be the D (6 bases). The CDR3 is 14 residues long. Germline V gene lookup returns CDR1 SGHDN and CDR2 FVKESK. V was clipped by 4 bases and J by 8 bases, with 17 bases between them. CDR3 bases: TGTGCCAGCAGCCGAACCCGAGGGGGGGTAGGCTACACCTTC. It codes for CASSRTRGGVGYTF.

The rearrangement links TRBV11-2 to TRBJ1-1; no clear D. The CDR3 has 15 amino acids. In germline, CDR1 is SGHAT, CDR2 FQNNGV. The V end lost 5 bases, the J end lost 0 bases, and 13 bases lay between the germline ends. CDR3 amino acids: CASSPVALLNTEAFF. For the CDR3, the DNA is TGTGCCAGCAGCCCGGTGGCGCTATTGAACACTGAAGCTTTCTTT.

CDR3 residues: CASSPGGVNNEKLFF. The CDR3 bases are TGCGCCAGCAGCCCAGGGGGCGTTAATAATGAAAAACTGTTTTTT. The chain joins TRBV5-1 to TRBJ1-4; 8 bases align to TRBD1. This CDR3 has 15 amino acids. The junction had 6 bases not matched to a gene; V was cut back by 4 bases and J by 4 bases. Germline V CDR1 and CDR2: SGHRS, YFSETQ.

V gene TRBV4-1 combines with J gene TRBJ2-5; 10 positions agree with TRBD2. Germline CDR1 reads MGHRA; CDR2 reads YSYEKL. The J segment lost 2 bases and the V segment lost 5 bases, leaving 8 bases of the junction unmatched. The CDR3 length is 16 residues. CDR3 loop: CASSAPGTSEQETQYF. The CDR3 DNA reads TGCGCCAGCAGCGCGCCCGGGACTAGCGAACAAGAGACCCAGTACTTC.

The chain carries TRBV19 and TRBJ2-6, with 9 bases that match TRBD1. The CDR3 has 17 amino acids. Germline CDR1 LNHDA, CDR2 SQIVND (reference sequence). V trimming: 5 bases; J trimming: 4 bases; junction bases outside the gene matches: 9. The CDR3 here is CASSRGQGSSGANVLTF. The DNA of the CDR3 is TGTGCCAGTAGTCGCGGACAGGGGTCATCCGGGGCCAACGTCCTGACTTTC.

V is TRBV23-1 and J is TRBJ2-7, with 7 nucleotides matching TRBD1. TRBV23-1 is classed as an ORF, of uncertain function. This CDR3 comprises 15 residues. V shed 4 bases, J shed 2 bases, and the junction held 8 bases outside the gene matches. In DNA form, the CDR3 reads TGCGCCAGCAGTCTCCGCGCAGACAGGGCCTACGAGCAGTACTTC. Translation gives CASSLRADRAYEQYF.

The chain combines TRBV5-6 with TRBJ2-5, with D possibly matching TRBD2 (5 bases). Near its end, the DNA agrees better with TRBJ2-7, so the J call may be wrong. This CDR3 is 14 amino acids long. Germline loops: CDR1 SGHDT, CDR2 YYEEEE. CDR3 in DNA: TGTGCCAGCAGCTTGAGAGGGTATGTCTACGAGCAGTACTTC. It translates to CASSLRGYVYEQYF.

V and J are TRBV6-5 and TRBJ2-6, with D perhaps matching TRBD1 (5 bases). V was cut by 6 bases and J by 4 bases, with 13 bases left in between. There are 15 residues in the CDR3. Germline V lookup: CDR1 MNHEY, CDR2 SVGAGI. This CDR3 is CASRQTEAGANVLTF. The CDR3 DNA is TGTGCCAGCAGGCAGACAGAGGCCGGGGCCAACGTCCTGACTTTC.

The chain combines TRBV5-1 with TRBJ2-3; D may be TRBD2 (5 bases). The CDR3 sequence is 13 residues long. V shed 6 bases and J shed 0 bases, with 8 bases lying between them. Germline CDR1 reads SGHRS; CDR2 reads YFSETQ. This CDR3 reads CASKEGSTDTQYF. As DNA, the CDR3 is TGCGCCAGCAAAGAGGGTAGCACAGATACGCAGTATTTT.